This T cell receptor (beta chain) appears in the sequencing data of a study of follicular helper T cells after annual influenza vaccination. Broader study findings: Yearly vaccinations repeatedly recalled conserved clonotypes in ICOS+CD38+ cTfh.

On this clone: Its antigen is unknown.

V lost 4 bases, J lost 3 bases, and 10 bases stayed unmatched. Germline values: CDR1 LNHDA, CDR2 SQIVND (reference sequence). There are 16 residues in the CDR3. Profiled with immunoSEQ multiplex PCR; TCRdb holds only in-frame clones, not every one. The table records about 9,400 clones, about 84% of them present only once. The time point here: 2015-2016 season, pre-vaccination. The chain joins TRBV19 to TRBJ1-1; 8 bases are shared with TRBD1. The sequence was collected from an adult who received the influenza vaccine. Source: CXCR5+ CD38- circulating T follicular helper cells from blood, taken on the day of influenza vaccination. This sample's subset: circulating Tfh, non-naive CD4+CXCR5+PD-1+ (ICOS+CD38+ or ICOS-CD38-). Here the CDR3 DNA reads TGTGCCAGTAGTAGTTGGGACAGGAACGGGGACACTGAAGCTTTCTTT. Translating it yields CASSSWDRNGDTEAFF.